This T cell receptor beta chain was documented in a study of neurological immune-mediated disorders. Study-wide findings and caveats: When repertoires were grouped phylogenetically, those of 18 of 34 multiple sclerosis patients fell into one related-CDR3 cluster, a possible signature. The multiple sclerosis repertoire cluster was not associated with any clinical or MRI feature.

TCRdb independently ran MiXCR on the 5' RACE reads; one entry per CDR3 protein. Here the sample spans tens of thousands of distinct CDR3 sequences, 3.5% to 5% being singletons. This clonotype appeared many times. Its antigen is as yet unknown. The CDR3 length is 16 residues. CDR1 is MGHRA and CDR2 is YSYEKL in the germline V gene. Trimming took 0 bases from V and 3 from J; bases not matched to a gene: 5. The chain employs TRBV4-1 and TRBJ2-1; 7 bases agree with TRBD2. The origin of this receptor is a woman aged 60-75 years with multiple sclerosis. Material: PBMCs. The CDR3 DNA is TGCGCCAGCAGCCAAGAGGCTAGCGGAAACTACAATGAGCAGTTCTTC. This encodes CASSQEASGNYNEQFF.